This T cell receptor (beta chain) was profiled in a study of T cells in Graves' hyperthyroidism and ophthalmopathy (dated by TCRdb to 2018 to 2020). General notes on the study: Peripheral blood samples were taken at initial diagnosis, before any treatment was given. In addition, the study compared T-cell repertoires in thyroid tissue and in blood from several Graves' hyperthyroidism patients. Following sampling, methimazole starting at 30 mg daily was given to hyperthyroidism patients, and high-dose intravenous methylprednisolone was given to ophthalmopathy patients. To identify TCR V-J signatures that set the groups apart, the researchers used a discovery cohort of about a hundred patients, made up of fewer than 50 with Graves' ophthalmopathy and about 60 with stable Graves' hyperthyroidism. Prospective prediction of ophthalmopathy was tested in an independent validation cohort consisting of roughly 20 hyperthyroidism patients and some 16 patients who later progressed to ophthalmopathy. The paper reports TCR Vbeta CDR3 sequencing of more than 120 peripheral blood samples: approximately 43 ophthalmopathy, around 80 hyperthyroidism and around 17 progressor patients. The 100 discovery patients were randomly split 7:3 into training and test sets.

The TCR beta CDR3 regions were amplified from the RNA transcripts. A first-round RT-PCR of the TCR CDR3 used the HTBI primer set with the Qiagen OneStep RT-PCR kit. The libraries were constructed in a second round of multiplex PCR and then size-selected and purified. The libraries were sequenced on an Illumina HiSeq2000 using paired-end 100 bp reads. In the source study's methods: SOAPnuke was used to process the raw data, throwing out any read that contained adapters or uncalled bases, had a mean Phred below 15, or lacked an exact constant-primer or identifier match. High-quality paired reads were merged using COPE v1.2.5, and each unique nucleotide sequence was defined as a clonotype. Clonotypes were aligned to IMGT TRBV, TRBD and TRBJ reference segments using MiTCR v1.1. The analysis was restricted to V-J combinations with a frequency above 0.0001, which together covered about 99% of the repertoires. The TCS score was defined as the ratio of F50 (clonal expansion) to E x V (chaos), calculated using BLOSUM62-based TCRdist between CDR3 peptides within each V-J. Welch's t-statistics and random forest reduced fewer than 600 V-J features to 10 to 15, which were used in a naive Bayes classifier (R e1071). TCRdb reanalyzed the raw reads on its own, using fastp at Q25 for trimming and MiXCR for clone calling, and kept in-frame beta chains. Each CDR3 protein appears once, grouped with its most common genes and DNA. TCRdb's processing, not the authors', yielded these V and J calls. Recorded for this sample are 350,000 to 400,000 distinct CDR3 sequences; under 15% of them occurred a single time. Together, the top ten hold around a third of the sample.

Stable Graves' hyperthyroidism was defined as no progression to ophthalmopathy during 18 months of follow-up. Hyperthyroidism patients were newly diagnosed, had a disease duration of under 2 months, and were aged 18 to 65 years. The study excluded patients with uncontrolled infections, other autoimmune diseases, pregnancy or lactation. Diagnoses were based on clinical symptoms, serum thyroxine and TRAb, thyroid ultrasound and orbital computed tomography. Ficoll-Paque density gradient centrifugation was used to isolate PBMCs from 10 ml of fresh peripheral blood. Total RNA was extracted using Trizol reagent, and RNA quality was assessed on an Agilent 2100 Bioanalyzer. This clonotype has at least ten counts. The clone's antigen remains unknown. There are no base qualities to consult, and no much larger clone falls within one base. Here is what the overall study found, with its caveats: Most expanded thyroid clonotypes (frequency above 0.001) were also found in blood, which suggests that blood repertoires may mirror thyroid immune responses. In validation, the model predicted progression to ophthalmopathy a median of roughly 6.1 months before onset, with over 60% sensitivity and 72.22% specificity. Sample size was not statistically predetermined, and blinding of investigators to group allocation was not performed. A model built on a 13 V-J signature distinguished ophthalmopathy from stable hyperthyroidism, reaching 87.88% sensitivity and about 81% specificity in cross-validation and 80%/75% in testing.

The CDR1 and CDR2 encoded by the germline V gene are SGHAT and FQNNGV. The V end loses 3 bases and the J end loses 6 bases, and a stretch of 4 bases separates them. Spanning cysteine to phenylalanine, the CDR3 consists of 11 amino acids. Solely the CDR3 DNA is kept, with 33 bases framed from the first base. This chain is built from TRBV11-2 and TRBJ2-3; no D gene call is confident. The sequence was obtained from a young woman with Graves' hyperthyroidism. The specimen sequenced was blood. In nucleotides, the sequence is TGTGCCAGCAGCTTTGGCGATACGCAGTATTTT. It is translated as CASSFGDTQYF. The reference TRBV11-2 and TRBJ2-3 proteins fill in what lies around the CDR3, so the full variable domain reads EAGVAQSPRYKIIEKRQSVAFWCNPISGHATLYWYQQILGQGPKLLIQFQNNGVVDDSQLPKDRFSAERLKGVDSTLKIQPAKLEDSAVYLCASSFGDTQYFGPGTRLTVL.